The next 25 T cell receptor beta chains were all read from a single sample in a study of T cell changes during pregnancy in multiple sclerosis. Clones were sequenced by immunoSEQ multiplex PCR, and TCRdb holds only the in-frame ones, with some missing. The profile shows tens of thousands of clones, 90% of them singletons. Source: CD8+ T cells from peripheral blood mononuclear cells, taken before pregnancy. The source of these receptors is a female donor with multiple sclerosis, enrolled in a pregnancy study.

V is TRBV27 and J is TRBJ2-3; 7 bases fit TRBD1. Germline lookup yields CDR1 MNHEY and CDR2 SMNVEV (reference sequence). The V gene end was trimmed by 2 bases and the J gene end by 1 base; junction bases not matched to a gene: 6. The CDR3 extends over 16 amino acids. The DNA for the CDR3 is TGTGCCAGCAGTTTAGCCAGGGGGAAGGGCACAGATACGCAGTATTTT. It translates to CASSLARGKGTDTQYF.

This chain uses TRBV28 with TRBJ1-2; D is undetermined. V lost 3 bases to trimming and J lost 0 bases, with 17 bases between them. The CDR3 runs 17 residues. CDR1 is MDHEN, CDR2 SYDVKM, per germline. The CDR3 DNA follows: TGTGCCAGCAGTTTTTGGGTCACCGAGGACTCTAACTATGGCTACACCTTC. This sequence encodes CASSFWVTEDSNYGYTF.

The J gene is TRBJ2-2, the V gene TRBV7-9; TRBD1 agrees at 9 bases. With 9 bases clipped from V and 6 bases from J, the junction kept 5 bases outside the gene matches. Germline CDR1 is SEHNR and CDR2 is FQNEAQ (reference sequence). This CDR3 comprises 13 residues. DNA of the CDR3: TGTGCCAGGGGGGACAGGGACCCCGGGGAGCTGTTTTTT. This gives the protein CARGDRDPGELFF.

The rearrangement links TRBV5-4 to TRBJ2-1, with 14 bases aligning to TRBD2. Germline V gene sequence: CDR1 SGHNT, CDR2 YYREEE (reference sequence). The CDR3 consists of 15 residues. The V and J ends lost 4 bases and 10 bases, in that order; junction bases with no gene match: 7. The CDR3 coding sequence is TGTGCCAGCAGCGTGGGACTAGCGGGAGCGGGGGAGCAGTTCTTC. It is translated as CASSVGLAGAGEQFF.

For the CDR3, the DNA is TGTGCCAGCAGCCGCCTACACAGGCCCGGTGGCTACACCTTC. It yields the protein CASSRLHRPGGYTF. The chain uses TRBV5-4 and TRBJ1-2; D might be TRBD1 (5 bases). This CDR3 spans 14 amino acids. Between the trimmed V and J ends, which lost 4 bases and 7 bases, there was a span of 17 bases. CDR1 and CDR2 from the germline V gene are SGHNT and YYREEE (reference sequence).

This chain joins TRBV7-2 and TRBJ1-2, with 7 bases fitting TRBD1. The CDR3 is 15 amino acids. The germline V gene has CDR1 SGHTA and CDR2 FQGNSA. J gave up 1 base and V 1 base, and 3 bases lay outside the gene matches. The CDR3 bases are TGTGCCAGCAGCTTAGAGAGGGGGCTTAACTATGGCTACACCTTC. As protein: CASSLERGLNYGYTF.

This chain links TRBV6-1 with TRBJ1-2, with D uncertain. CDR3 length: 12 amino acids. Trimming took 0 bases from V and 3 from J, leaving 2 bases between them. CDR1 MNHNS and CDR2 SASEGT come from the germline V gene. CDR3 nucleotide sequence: TGTGCCAGCAGTGAAGCCTACTATGGCTACACCTTC. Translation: CASSEAYYGYTF.

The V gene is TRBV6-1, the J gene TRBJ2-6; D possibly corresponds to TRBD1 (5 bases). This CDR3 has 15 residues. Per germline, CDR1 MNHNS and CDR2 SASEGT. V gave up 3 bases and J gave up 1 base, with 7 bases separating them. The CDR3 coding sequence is TGTGCCAGCAGTGACAGGGAATCTGGGGCCAACGTCCTGACTTTC. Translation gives CASSDRESGANVLTF.

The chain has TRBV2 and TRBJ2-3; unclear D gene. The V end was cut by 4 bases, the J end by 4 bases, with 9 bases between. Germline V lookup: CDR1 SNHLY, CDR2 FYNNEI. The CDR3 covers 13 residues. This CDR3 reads CASSGQYPDTQYF. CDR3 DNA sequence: TGTGCCAGCAGTGGGCAGTATCCAGATACGCAGTATTTT.

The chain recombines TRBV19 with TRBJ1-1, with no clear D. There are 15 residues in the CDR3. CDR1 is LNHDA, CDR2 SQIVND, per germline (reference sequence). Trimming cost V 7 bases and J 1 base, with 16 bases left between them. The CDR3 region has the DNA TGTGCCAGTACCGAGCACACGGGTCAGAACACTGAAGCTTTCTTT. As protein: CASTEHTGQNTEAFF.

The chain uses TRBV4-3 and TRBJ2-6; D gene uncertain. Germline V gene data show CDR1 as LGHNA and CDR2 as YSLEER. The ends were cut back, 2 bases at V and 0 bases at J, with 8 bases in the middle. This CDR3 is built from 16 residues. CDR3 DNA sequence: TGCGCCAGCAGCCAAACCCAGGACTCTGGGGCCAACGTCCTGACTTTC. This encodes CASSQTQDSGANVLTF.

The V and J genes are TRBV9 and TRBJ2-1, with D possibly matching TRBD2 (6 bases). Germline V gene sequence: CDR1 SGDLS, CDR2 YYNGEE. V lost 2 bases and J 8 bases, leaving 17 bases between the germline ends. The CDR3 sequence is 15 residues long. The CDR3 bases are TGTGCCAGCAGCGTGGGACTCTCTGGAGGGTATGAGCAGTTCTTC. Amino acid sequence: CASSVGLSGGYEQFF.

CDR3 DNA sequence: TGTGCCAGCTCACCCGGGGGGACTAGCGTCTACGAGCAGTACTTC. Translated, it gives CASSPGGTSVYEQYF. This chain joins TRBV18 and TRBJ2-7; TRBD2 aligns across 10 bases. The V gene end was trimmed by 3 bases and the J gene end by 3 bases; junction bases not matched to a gene: 5. CDR3 length equals 15 residues. The germline gives CDR1 KGHSH, CDR2 LQKENI.

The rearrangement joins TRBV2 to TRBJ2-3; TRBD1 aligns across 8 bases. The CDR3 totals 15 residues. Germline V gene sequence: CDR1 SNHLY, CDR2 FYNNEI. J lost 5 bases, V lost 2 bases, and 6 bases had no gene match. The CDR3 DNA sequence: TGTGCCAGCAGTGAATTTACAGGGGGAGTAGATACGCAGTATTTT. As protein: CASSEFTGGVDTQYF.

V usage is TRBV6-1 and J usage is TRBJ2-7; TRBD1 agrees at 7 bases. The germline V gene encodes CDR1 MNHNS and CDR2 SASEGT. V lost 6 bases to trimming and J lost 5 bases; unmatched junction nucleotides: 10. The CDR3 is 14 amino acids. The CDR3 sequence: CASRLIQGLNEQYF. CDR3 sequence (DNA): TGTGCCAGCAGACTAATACAGGGGCTAAACGAGCAGTACTTC.

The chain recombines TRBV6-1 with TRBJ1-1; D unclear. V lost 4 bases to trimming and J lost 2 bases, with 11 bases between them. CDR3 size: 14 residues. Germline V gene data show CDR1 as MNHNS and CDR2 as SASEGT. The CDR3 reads CASSVLFTNTEAFF. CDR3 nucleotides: TGTGCCAGCAGTGTTTTGTTCACAAACACTGAAGCTTTCTTT.

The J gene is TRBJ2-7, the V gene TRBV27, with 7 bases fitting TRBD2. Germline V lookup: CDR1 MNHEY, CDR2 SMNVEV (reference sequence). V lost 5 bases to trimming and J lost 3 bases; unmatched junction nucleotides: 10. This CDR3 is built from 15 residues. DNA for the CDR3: TGTGCCAGCAGTCAGATGCCCGGGACTAACTACGAGCAGTACTTC. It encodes CASSQMPGTNYEQYF.

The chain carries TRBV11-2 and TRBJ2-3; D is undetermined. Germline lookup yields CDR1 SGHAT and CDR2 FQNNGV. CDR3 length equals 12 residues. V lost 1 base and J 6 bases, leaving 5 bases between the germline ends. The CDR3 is CASSLAADTQYF. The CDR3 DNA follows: TGTGCCAGCAGCTTAGCTGCGGATACGCAGTATTTT. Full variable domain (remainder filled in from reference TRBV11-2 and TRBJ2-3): EAGVAQSPRYKIIEKRQSVAFWCNPISGHATLYWYQQILGQGPKLLIQFQNNGVVDDSQLPKDRFSAERLKGVDSTLKIQPAKLEDSAVYLCASSLAADTQYFGPGTRLTVL.

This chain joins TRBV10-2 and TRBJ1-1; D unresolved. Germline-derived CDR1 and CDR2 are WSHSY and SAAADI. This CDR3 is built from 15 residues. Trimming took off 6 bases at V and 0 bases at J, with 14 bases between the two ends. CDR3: CASRSYEGLNTEAFF. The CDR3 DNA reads TGCGCCAGCAGATCCTATGAGGGCCTGAACACTGAAGCTTTCTTT.

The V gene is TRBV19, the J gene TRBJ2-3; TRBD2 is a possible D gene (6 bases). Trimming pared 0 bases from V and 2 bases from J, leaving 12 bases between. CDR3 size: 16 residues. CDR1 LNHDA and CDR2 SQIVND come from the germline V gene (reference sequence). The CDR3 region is CASSIDLARPTDTQYF. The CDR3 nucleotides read TGTGCCAGTAGTATAGACCTAGCGAGACCCACAGATACGCAGTATTTT.

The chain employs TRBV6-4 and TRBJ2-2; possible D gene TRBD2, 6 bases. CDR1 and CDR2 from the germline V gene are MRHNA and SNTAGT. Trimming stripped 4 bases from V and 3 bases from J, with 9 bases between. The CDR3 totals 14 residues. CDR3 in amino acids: CASSAGEDTGELFF. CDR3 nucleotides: TGTGCCAGCAGTGCGGGGGAGGACACCGGGGAGCTGTTTTTT.

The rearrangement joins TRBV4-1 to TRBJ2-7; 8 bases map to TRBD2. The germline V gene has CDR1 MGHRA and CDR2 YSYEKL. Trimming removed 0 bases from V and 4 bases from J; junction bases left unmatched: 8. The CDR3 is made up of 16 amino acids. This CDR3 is CASSQDRLAGGYEQYF. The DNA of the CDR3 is TGCGCCAGCAGCCAAGATCGGCTAGCGGGTGGATACGAGCAGTACTTC.

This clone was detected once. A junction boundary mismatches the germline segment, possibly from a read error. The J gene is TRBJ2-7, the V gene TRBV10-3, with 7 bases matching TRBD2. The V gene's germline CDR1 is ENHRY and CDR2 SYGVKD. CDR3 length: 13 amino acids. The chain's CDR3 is CAIGELARDEQYF. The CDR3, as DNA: TGTGCCATCGGTGAACTAGCGCGCGACGAGCAGTACTTC.

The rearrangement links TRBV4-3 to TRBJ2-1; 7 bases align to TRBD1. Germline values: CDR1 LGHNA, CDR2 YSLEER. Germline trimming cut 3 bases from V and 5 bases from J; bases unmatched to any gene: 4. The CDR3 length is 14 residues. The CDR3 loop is CASSQNGQDNEQFF. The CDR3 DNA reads TGCGCCAGCAGCCAGAATGGACAGGACAATGAGCAGTTCTTC.

The DNA of the CDR3 is TGTGCCAGCAGCCCCGGGACTAGCGTAACCCCGTTCTTC. Its translation: CASSPGTSVTPFF. The V and J genes are TRBV7-6 and TRBJ2-1; 10 bases agree with TRBD2. The CDR3 runs 13 residues. Germline CDR1 SGHVS, CDR2 FNYEAQ. V shed 5 bases, J shed 15 bases, and the junction held 10 bases outside the gene matches. Complete variable domain (other parts from reference TRBV7-6 and TRBJ2-1): GAGVSQSPRYKVTKRGQDVALRCDPISGHVSLYWYRQALGQGPEFLTYFNYEAQQDKSGLPNDRFSAERPEGSISTLTIQRTEQRDSAMYRCASSPGTSVTPFFGPGTRLTVL.